This T cell receptor beta chain was retrieved from a study of control samples from healthy donors and cancer patients. Germline V lookup: CDR1 SGHRS, CDR2 YFSETQ. The CDR3 is made up of 15 amino acids. V dropped 5 bases and J dropped 3 bases, with 14 bases sitting between them. Clones were read by immunoSEQ multiplex PCR, and TCRdb kept only the in-frame ones, dropping some. The sample consists of approximately 150,000 clones, around 86% of them appearing once. The clonotype comes from a man aged 25 to 40 in good health. The sequenced sample was blood. The chain recombines TRBV5-1 with TRBJ1-4; the D is unclear. The CDR3 DNA follows: TGCGCCAGCAGACTGAGGACGTTTTCTAATGAAAAACTGTTTTTT. This sequence encodes CASRLRTFSNEKLFF.